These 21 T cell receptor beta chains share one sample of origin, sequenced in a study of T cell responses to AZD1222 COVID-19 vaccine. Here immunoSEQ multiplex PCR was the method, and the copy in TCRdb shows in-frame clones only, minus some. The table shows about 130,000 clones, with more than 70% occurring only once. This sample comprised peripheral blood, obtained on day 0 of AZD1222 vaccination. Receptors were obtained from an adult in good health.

The CDR3 region is CASSIPGQGMYEQFF. For the CDR3, the DNA is TGTGCCAGCTCAATCCCGGGACAGGGGATGTATGAGCAGTTCTTC. The chain uses TRBV28 and TRBJ2-1; 10 bases fit TRBD1. CDR1 MDHEN and CDR2 SYDVKM come from the germline V gene. The CDR3 length is 15 residues. Losses at the gene ends were 8 bases for V and 8 bases for J; bases not matched to a gene: 12.

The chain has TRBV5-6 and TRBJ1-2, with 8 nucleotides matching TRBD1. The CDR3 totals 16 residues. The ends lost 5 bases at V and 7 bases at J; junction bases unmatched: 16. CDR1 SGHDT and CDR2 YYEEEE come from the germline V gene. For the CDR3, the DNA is TGTGCCAGCAGTTCGACCCCTGGACAGGGTCGTGCTGGCTACACCTTC. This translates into CASSSTPGQGRAGYTF.

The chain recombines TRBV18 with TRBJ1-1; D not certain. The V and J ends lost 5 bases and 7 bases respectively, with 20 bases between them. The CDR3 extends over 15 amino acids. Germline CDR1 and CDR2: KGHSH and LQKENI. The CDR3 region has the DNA TGTGCCAGCTCATCCGCAGTTGGACCGGGCCTTGAAGCTTTCTTT. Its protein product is CASSSAVGPGLEAFF.

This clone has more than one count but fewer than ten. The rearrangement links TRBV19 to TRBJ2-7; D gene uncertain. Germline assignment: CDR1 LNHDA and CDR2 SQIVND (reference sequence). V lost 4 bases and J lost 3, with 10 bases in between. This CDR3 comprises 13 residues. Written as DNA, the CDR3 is TGTGCCAGTAGTACGAGAGACGTCTACGAGCAGTACTTC. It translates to CASSTRDVYEQYF.

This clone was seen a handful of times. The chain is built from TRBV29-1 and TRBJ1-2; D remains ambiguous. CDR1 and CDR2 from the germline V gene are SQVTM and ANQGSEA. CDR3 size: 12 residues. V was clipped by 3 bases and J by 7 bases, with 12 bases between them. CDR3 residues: CSVEASGFGYTF. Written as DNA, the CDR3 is TGCAGCGTTGAGGCGTCGGGTTTTGGCTACACCTTC.

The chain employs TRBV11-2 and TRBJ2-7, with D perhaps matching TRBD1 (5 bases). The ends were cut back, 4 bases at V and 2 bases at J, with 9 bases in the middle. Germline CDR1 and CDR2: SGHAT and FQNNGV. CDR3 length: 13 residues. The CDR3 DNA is TGTGCCAGCAGCTCCAGGGTTACCTACGAGCAGTACTTC. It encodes CASSSRVTYEQYF. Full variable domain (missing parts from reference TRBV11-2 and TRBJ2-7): EAGVAQSPRYKIIEKRQSVAFWCNPISGHATLYWYQQILGQGPKLLIQFQNNGVVDDSQLPKDRFSAERLKGVDSTLKIQPAKLEDSAVYLCASSSRVTYEQYFGPGTRLTVT.

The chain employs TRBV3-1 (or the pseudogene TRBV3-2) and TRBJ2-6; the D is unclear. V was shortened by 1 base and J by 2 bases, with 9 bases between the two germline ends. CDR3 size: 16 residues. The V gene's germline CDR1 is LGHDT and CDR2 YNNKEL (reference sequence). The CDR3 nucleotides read TGTGCCAGCAGCCAAGGTCTCCGTACTGGGGCCAACGTCCTGACTTTC. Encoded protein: CASSQGLRTGANVLTF.

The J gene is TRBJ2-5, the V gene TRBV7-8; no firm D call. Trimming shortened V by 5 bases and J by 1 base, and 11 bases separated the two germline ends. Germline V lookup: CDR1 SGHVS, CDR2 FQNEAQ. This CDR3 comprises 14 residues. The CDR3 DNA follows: TGTGCCAGCAGCCTCCGCTGGGGCCAAGAGACCCAGTACTTC. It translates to CASSLRWGQETQYF.

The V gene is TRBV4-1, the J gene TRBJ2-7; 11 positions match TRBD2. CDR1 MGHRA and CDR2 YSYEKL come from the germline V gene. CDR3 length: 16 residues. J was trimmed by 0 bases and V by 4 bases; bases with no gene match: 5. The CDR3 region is CASSLGLAGTSYEQYF. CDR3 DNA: TGCGCCAGCAGCCTCGGACTAGCGGGTACCTCCTACGAGCAGTACTTC.

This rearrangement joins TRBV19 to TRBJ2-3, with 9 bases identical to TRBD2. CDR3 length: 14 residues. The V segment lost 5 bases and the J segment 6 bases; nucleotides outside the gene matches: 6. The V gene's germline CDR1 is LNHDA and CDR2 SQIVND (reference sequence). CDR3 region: CASSPGTSPDTQYF. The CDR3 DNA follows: TGTGCCAGTAGTCCCGGGACTAGCCCCGATACGCAGTATTTT.

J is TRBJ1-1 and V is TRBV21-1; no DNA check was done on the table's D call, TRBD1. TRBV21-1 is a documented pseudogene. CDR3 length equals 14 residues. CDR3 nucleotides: TGTGCCAGCAGCACGAGGGACAGGGACACTGAAGCTTTCTTT. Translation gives CASSTRDRDTEAFF.

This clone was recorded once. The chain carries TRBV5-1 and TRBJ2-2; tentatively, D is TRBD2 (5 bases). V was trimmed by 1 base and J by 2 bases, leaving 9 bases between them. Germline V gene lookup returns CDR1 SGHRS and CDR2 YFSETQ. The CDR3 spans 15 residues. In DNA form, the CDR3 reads TGCGCCAGCAGCTTGACAGCGGTTAACACCGGGGAGCTGTTTTTT. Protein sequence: CASSLTAVNTGELFF.

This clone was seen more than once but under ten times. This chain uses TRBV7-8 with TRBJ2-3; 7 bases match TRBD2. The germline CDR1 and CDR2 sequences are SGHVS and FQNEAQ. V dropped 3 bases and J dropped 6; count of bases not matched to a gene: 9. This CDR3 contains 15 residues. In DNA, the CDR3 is TGTGCCAGCAGCTTCAAGCGGGGACGAAGGGATACGCAGTATTTT. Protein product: CASSFKRGRRDTQYF.

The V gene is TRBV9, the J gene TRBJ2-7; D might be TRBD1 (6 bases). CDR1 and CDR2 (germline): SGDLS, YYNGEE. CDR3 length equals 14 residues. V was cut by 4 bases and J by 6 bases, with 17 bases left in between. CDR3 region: CASSPGTSEVEQYF. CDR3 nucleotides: TGTGCCAGCAGCCCAGGGACAAGCGAAGTCGAGCAGTACTTC.

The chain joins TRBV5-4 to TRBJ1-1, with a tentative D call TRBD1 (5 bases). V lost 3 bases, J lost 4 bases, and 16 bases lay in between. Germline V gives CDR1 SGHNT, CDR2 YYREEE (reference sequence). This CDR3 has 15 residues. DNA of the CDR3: TGTGCCAGCAGCTCGGAGCTCGGGGGTGGCACTGAAGCTTTCTTT. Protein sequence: CASSSELGGGTEAFF.

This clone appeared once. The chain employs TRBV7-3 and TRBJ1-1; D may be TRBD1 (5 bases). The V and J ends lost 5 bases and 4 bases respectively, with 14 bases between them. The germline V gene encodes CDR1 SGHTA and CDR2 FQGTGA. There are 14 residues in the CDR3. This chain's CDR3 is CASSGTIWGTEAFF. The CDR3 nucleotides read TGTGCCAGCAGCGGGACCATCTGGGGCACTGAAGCTTTCTTT.

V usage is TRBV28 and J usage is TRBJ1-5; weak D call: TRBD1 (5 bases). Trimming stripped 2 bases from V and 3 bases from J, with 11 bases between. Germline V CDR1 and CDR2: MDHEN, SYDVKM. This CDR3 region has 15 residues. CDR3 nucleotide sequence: TGTGCCAGCAGTTTAGTGGGGGGTTCCAATCAGCCCCAGCATTTT. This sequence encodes CASSLVGGSNQPQHF.

CDR3 amino acids: CASSTFRGQGWNYGYTF. The CDR3 DNA sequence: TGTGCCAGCAGCACCTTTAGGGGCCAGGGGTGGAACTATGGCTACACCTTC. This chain uses TRBV27 with TRBJ1-2; possibly TRBD1 for D (6 bases). The CDR3 spans 17 residues. Germline CDR1 reads MNHEY; CDR2 reads SMNVEV (reference sequence). V gave up 6 bases and J gave up 2 bases, with 22 bases separating them.

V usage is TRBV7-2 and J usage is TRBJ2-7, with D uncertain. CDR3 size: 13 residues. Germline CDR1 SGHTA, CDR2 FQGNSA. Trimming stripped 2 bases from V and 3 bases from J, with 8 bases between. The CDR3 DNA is TGTGCCAGCAGCTTATTTCTGGGCTACGAGCAGTACTTC. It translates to CASSLFLGYEQYF.

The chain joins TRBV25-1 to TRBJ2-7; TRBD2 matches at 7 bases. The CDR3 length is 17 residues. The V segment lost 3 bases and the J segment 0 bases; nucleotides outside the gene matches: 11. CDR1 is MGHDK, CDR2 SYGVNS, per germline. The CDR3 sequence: CASSDFGSGASSYEQYF. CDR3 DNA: TGTGCCAGCAGTGATTTCGGAAGCGGGGCGAGCTCCTACGAGCAGTACTTC.

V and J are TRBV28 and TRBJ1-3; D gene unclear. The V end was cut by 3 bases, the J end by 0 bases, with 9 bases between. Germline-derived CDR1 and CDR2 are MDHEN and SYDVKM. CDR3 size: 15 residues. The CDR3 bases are TGTGCCAGCAGTTTTTTGTTGAGCTCTGGAAACACCATATATTTT. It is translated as CASSFLLSSGNTIYF.